Below are 8 T cell receptor beta chains sequenced from a single sample in a study of tumor-infiltrating lymphocytes in localized non-small cell lung cancer. Clones were sequenced by immunoSEQ multiplex PCR, and TCRdb holds only the in-frame ones, with some missing. The table includes 25,000 to 30,000 clones, 80% to 90% detected once. Sequenced input: lung tumor tissue. Every receptor here comes from a human donor with non-small cell lung cancer.

The gene calls are TRBV4-2 and TRBJ2-2; 13 bases line up with TRBD2. The CDR3 contains 16 residues. The V gene's germline CDR1 is LGHNA and CDR2 YNFKEQ. V was clipped by 0 bases and J by 7 bases; unmatched bases: 2. CDR3 in DNA: TGTGCCAGCAGCCAAGAACTAGCGGGGGGGCGCGGGGAGCTGTTTTTT. The encoded protein is CASSQELAGGRGELFF.

The CDR3, as DNA: TGTGCCAGTAGTGCATCGGGACTAGCGGAGAACACCGGGGAGCTGTTTTTT. Protein: CASSASGLAENTGELFF. V is TRBV19 and J is TRBJ2-2; 11 bases align to TRBD2. The J segment lost 1 base and the V segment lost 5 bases, leaving 6 bases of the junction unmatched. The length of the CDR3 is 17 residues. Germline CDR1 reads LNHDA; CDR2 reads SQIVND (reference sequence). Full variable domain (remainder filled in from reference TRBV19 and TRBJ2-2): DGGITQSPKYLFRKEGQNVTLSCEQNLNHDAMYWYRQDPGQGLRLIYYSQIVNDFQKGDIAEGYSVSREKKESFPLTVTSAQKNPTAFYLCASSASGLAENTGELFFGEGSRLTVL.

The J gene is TRBJ2-3, the V gene TRBV6-5; no reliable D call. Per the germline V gene, CDR1 is MNHEY and CDR2 is SVGAGI. Trimming left V 6 bases short and J 6 bases short, with 10 bases between. This CDR3 is 12 amino acids long. The CDR3 region has the DNA TGTGCCAGCAGGAACCAGGTTGATACGCAGTATTTT. Amino acids: CASRNQVDTQYF.

This chain joins TRBV4-3 and TRBJ2-2; D tentatively fits TRBD1 or TRBD2 (5 bases each). V was clipped by 4 bases and J by 6 bases, with 18 bases between them. This CDR3 has 16 residues. Germline CDR1 and CDR2: LGHNA and YSLEER. The CDR3 coding sequence is TGCGCCAGCAGCCCAGCGGCAGGGTCCCGAGCCGGGGAGCTGTTTTTT. Translated, it gives CASSPAAGSRAGELFF.

The chain is built from TRBV2 and TRBJ1-5; D possibly corresponds to TRBD1 (5 bases). The V gene's germline CDR1 is SNHLY and CDR2 FYNNEI. The CDR3 loop spans 14 amino acids. V dropped 4 bases and J dropped 5 bases, with 12 bases sitting between them. For the CDR3, the DNA is TGTGCCAGCAGTGTCGAGGGGCTTTATCAGCCCCAGCATTTT. Protein: CASSVEGLYQPQHF.

J is TRBJ1-4 and V is TRBV6-6, with D uncertain. Germline assignment: CDR1 MNHNY and CDR2 SVGAGI (reference sequence). Trimming cost V 7 bases and J 6 bases, with 15 bases left between them. The CDR3 is 14 amino acids. In nucleotides, the CDR3 is TGTGCCAGCACCCCGGTGGGGTTTGATGAAAAACTGTTTTTT. This sequence encodes CASTPVGFDEKLFF.

The V gene is TRBV11-3, the J gene TRBJ2-3, with TRBD2 identical over 15 bases. CDR3 length: 15 amino acids. Germline CDR1 is SGHNT and CDR2 is YENEEA. V lost 5 bases, J lost 6 bases, and 3 bases stayed unmatched. CDR3 protein: CASSMGLAGGDTQYF. The CDR3 DNA sequence: TGTGCCAGCAGCATGGGACTAGCGGGGGGTGATACGCAGTATTTT.

The chain recombines TRBV6-6 with TRBJ2-7, with 7 nucleotides matching TRBD1. Germline CDR1 MNHNY, CDR2 SVGAGI (reference sequence). This CDR3 spans 14 amino acids. V lost 6 bases to trimming and J lost 0 bases; unmatched junction nucleotides: 5. CDR3 region: CASSSDRDSYEQYF. The CDR3 nucleotides are TGTGCCAGCAGCAGCGACAGGGACTCCTACGAGCAGTACTTC.